This T cell receptor beta chain was captured in a study of blood T cell repertoires in COVID-19. Study-level information: The cDNA or gDNA used as material had been derived from T cells, B-cell-depleted T cells, or PBMCs.

Sequencing was performed with immunoSEQ multiplex PCR; in TCRdb, only in-frame clones are kept and a portion is missing. The data contain some 120,000 clones, about four fifths of them singletons. With 3 bases clipped from V and 8 bases from J, the junction kept 9 bases outside the gene matches. This CDR3 has 16 amino acids. Germline V gives CDR1 SNHLY, CDR2 FYNNEI. Sequencing was performed on peripheral blood. This TCR came from a woman aged 45 to 65 with acute or convalescent COVID-19. The chain has TRBV2 and TRBJ2-1, with 11 bases lining up with TRBD2. CDR3 sequence reads: CASSEGPSGGPHEQFF. CDR3 nucleotide sequence: TGTGCCAGCAGTGAGGGGCCTAGCGGGGGGCCCCATGAGCAGTTCTTC.